This T cell receptor beta chain was recorded in a study of cytomegalovirus exposure and HLA in healthy donors. Findings of the study overall: Some V segments (TRBV6-2 and TRBV6-3 among them) were excluded as indistinguishable. Overall, approximately 150 TCR beta chains were annotated as cytomegalovirus-associated.

The CDR3 contains 13 residues. Donors had nominal health at sampling but likely had unrecorded immune exposures. Researchers ran the PCR with 60 Vbeta and 13 Jbeta primers. TCRdb's copy holds only in-frame clones and misses some; the assay was immunoSEQ multiplex PCR. The table shows approximately 210,000 clones, with 75% to 85% occurring only once. Turning to this clone: Antigen specificity is unknown.

This clonotype originated in a girl between 10 and 17 years old in good health and CMV-seropositive. Sequencing used PBMCs. The chain couples TRBV21-1 to TRBJ2-4; the table's D call of TRBD2 was not tested on the DNA. TRBV21-1 is noted as a pseudogene. Here the CDR3 DNA reads TGTGCCAGCGGCCGGGGGGTCAAAAACATTCAGTACTTC. Its protein product is CASGRGVKNIQYF.